What follows are 13 T cell receptor beta chains derived from one specimen sequenced in a study of T-cell reconstitution after alpha-beta-depleted transplantation in children. Researchers prepared the TCRbeta library using unique molecular identifiers, the study reports. TCRdb ran MiXCR on the PCR reads and lists one entry per CDR3 protein. Found here are 500,000 or so distinct CDR3 sequences, approximately 29% of them singletons; the top ten hold about 2.3%. The sequencing used PBMCs from the stem cell graft donor, collected from the stem cell graft. These receptors originate from a human donor who donated a stem cell graft to a child with aplastic anemia.

The genes are TRBV29-1 and TRBJ1-6; D possibly corresponds to TRBD1 (5 bases). Trimming stripped 6 bases from V and 6 bases from J, with 12 bases between. Germline values: CDR1 SQVTM, CDR2 ANQGSEA. The CDR3 is made up of 13 amino acids. The chain's CDR3 is CSVQRTTNSPLHF. In DNA form, the CDR3 reads TGCAGCGTCCAACGGACAACTAATTCACCCCTCCACTTT.

This chain connects TRBV7-8 to TRBJ1-1; TRBD1 aligns across 7 bases. V dropped 0 bases and J dropped 4; count of bases not matched to a gene: 17. CDR3 length: 19 amino acids. The germline V gene has CDR1 SGHVS and CDR2 FQNEAQ. The CDR3 here is CASSLAEPGGGWQATEAFF. As DNA, the CDR3 is TGTGCCAGCAGCTTAGCAGAACCAGGGGGTGGGTGGCAGGCCACTGAAGCTTTCTTT.

The chain uses TRBV5-1 and TRBJ2-1; 8 nucleotides line up with TRBD1. Germline V gene lookup returns CDR1 SGHRS and CDR2 YFSETQ. The CDR3 length is 15 residues. Trimming removed 7 bases from V and 1 base from J; junction bases left unmatched: 7. The CDR3 region is CASARTGTSYNEQFF. CDR3 DNA: TGCGCCAGCGCCCGGACAGGGACGTCCTACAATGAGCAGTTCTTC.

This clonotype was picked up a small number of times. The chain recombines TRBV7-6 with TRBJ2-1; 7 nucleotides line up with TRBD1. Germline V lookup: CDR1 SGHVS, CDR2 FNYEAQ. This CDR3 is built from 15 residues. The V gene end was trimmed by 2 bases and the J gene end by 7 bases; junction bases not matched to a gene: 8. CDR3 DNA: TGTGCCAGCAGCTTAAGGCAGGGGGAGTTTAATGAGCAGTTCTTC. As protein: CASSLRQGEFNEQFF.

This chain joins TRBV20-1 and TRBJ2-3; no firm D call. The CDR3 runs 12 residues. Trimming shortened V by 4 bases and J by 4 bases, and 9 bases separated the two germline ends. CDR1 and CDR2 (germline): DFQATT, SNEGSKA (reference sequence). The CDR3 nucleotides are TGCAGTGCTAATTTACAACCAGATACGCAGTATTTT. It specifies CSANLQPDTQYF.

The chain has TRBV29-1 and TRBJ2-1; a weak D match, TRBD2 (6 bases). This CDR3 is 15 amino acids long. Trimming pared 3 bases from V and 10 bases from J, leaving 22 bases between. Germline CDR1 and CDR2: SQVTM and ANQGSEA. CDR3 protein: CSVEAWSGRGGEQFF. CDR3 sequence (DNA): TGCAGCGTTGAGGCGTGGTCAGGGCGGGGCGGCGAGCAGTTCTTC.

This clonotype was found a few times. V usage is TRBV20-1 and J usage is TRBJ2-3; D uncertain. The V and J ends lost 3 bases and 2 bases respectively, with 12 bases between them. This CDR3 region has 14 residues. The germline V gene has CDR1 DFQATT and CDR2 SNEGSKA (reference sequence). The CDR3 reads CSASKLSYTDTQYF. CDR3 DNA: TGCAGTGCTAGTAAATTATCCTACACAGATACGCAGTATTTT.

This clonotype was counted only a few times. V is TRBV20-1 and J is TRBJ2-3; 12 bases are a match to TRBD1. The CDR3 runs to 17 residues. Trimming took 1 base from V and 6 from J; bases not matched to a gene: 11. The V gene's germline CDR1 is DFQATT and CDR2 SNEGSKA (reference sequence). The CDR3, as DNA: TGCAGTGCTAGAGCTTATCAGGGACAGGGGGCGGAGGATACGCAGTATTTT. It codes for CSARAYQGQGAEDTQYF.

V usage is TRBV5-1 and J usage is TRBJ2-1; 8 positions agree with TRBD2. Germline lookup yields CDR1 SGHRS and CDR2 YFSETQ. The V segment lost 0 bases and the J segment 2 bases; nucleotides outside the gene matches: 4. This CDR3 is built from 16 residues. CDR3 protein: CASSLEVGRAYNEQFF. The CDR3 DNA reads as TGCGCCAGCAGCTTGGAAGTCGGGAGGGCCTACAATGAGCAGTTCTTC.

V gene TRBV20-1 combines with J gene TRBJ2-1, with a weak D call TRBD1 (6 bases). This CDR3 region has 14 residues. Between the trimmed V and J ends, which lost 6 bases and 2 bases, there was a span of 14 bases. Looked up from germline, CDR1 is DFQATT and CDR2 is SNEGSKA (reference sequence). The CDR3 sequence: CSALRTDTYNEQFF. The DNA for the CDR3 is TGCAGTGCCCTTCGGACAGATACCTACAATGAGCAGTTCTTC.

This clonotype has a handful of counts. This rearrangement joins TRBV30 to TRBJ1-6; D is perhaps TRBD1 (6 bases). V shed 0 bases and J shed 8 bases, with 17 bases lying between them. From germline, CDR1 is GTSNPN and CDR2 SVGIG (reference sequence). This CDR3 comprises 16 residues. The CDR3 is CAWSVLGASADSPLHF. CDR3 DNA sequence: TGTGCCTGGAGTGTACTGGGGGCGTCGGCGGATTCACCCCTCCACTTT.

CDR3 sequence (DNA): TGTGCCAGCAGTTCTTGGGGGACTAGCGGGAGTTCGGGCATTCAGTACTTC. Residues: CASSSWGTSGSSGIQYF. The rearrangement uses TRBV27 and TRBJ2-4; TRBD2 matches at 14 bases. Trimming cost V 4 bases and J 9 bases; bases outside gene matches: 11. The CDR3 sequence is 17 residues long. CDR1 MNHEY and CDR2 SMNVEV come from the germline V gene (reference sequence).

The rearrangement links TRBV7-2 to TRBJ1-5; 8 bases fit TRBD1. The germline CDR1 and CDR2 sequences are SGHTA and FQGNSA. The CDR3 contains 15 residues. J gave up 5 bases and V 5 bases, and 8 bases lay outside the gene matches. The CDR3 region is CASSPDRDSHQPQHF. For the CDR3, the DNA is TGTGCCAGCAGCCCGGACAGGGATTCTCATCAGCCCCAGCATTTT.